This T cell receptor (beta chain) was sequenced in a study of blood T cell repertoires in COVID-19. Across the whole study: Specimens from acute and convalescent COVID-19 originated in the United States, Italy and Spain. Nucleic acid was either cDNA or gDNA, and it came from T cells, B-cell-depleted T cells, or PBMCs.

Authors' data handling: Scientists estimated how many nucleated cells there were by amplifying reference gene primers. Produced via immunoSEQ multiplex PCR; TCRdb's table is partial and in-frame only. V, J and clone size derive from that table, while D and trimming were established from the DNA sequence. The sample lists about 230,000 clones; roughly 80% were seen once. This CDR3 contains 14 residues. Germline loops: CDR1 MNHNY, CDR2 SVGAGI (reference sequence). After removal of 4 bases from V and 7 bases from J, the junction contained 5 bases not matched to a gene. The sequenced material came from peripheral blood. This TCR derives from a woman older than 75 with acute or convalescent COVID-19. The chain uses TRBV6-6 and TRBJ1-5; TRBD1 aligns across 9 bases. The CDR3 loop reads CASSSTTGGQPQHF. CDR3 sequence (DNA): TGTGCCAGCAGTTCCACGACAGGGGGACAGCCCCAGCATTTT.